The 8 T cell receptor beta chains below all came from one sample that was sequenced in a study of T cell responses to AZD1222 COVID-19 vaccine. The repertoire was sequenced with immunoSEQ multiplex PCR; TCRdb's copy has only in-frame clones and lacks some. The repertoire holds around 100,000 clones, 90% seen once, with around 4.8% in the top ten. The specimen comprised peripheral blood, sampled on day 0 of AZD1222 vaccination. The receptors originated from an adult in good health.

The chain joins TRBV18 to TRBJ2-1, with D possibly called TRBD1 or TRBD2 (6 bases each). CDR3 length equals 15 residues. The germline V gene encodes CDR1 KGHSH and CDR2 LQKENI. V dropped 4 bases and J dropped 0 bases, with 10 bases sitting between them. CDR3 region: CASSLGGRSYNEQFF. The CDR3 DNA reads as TGTGCCAGCTCACTCGGGGGCCGCTCCTACAATGAGCAGTTCTTC.

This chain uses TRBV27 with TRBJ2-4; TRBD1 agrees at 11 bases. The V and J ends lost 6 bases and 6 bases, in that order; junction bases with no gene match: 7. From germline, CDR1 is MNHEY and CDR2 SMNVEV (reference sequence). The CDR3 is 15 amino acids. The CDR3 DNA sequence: TGTGCCAGCAGCCGGACAGGGGGCGGTCTAAACATTCAGTACTTC. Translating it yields CASSRTGGGLNIQYF.

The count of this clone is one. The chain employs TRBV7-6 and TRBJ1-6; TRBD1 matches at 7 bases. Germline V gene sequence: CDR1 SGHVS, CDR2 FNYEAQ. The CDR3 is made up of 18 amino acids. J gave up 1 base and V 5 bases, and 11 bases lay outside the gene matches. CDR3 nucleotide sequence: TGTGCCAGCAGCAACCATCTCCGCAGGGGGTCCTATAATTCACCCCTCCACTTT. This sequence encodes CASSNHLRRGSYNSPLHF.

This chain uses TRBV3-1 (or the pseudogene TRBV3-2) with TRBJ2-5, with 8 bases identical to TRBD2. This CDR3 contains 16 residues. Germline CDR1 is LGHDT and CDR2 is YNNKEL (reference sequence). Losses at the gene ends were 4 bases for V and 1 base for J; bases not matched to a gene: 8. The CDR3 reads CASSRKRGTSQETQYF. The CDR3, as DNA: TGTGCCAGCAGCCGAAAGCGGGGGACGAGCCAAGAGACCCAGTACTTC.

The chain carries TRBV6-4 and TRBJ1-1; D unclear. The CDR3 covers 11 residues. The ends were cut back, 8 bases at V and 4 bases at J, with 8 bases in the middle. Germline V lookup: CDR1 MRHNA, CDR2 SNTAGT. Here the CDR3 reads CASWRRTEAFF. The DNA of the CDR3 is TGTGCCAGCTGGAGGCGCACTGAAGCTTTCTTT.

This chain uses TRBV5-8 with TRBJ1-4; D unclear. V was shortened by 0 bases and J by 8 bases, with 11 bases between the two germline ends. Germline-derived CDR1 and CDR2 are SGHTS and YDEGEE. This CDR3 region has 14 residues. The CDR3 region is CASSLGQWEEKLFF. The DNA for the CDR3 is TGTGCCAGCAGCTTGGGCCAGTGGGAGGAAAAACTGTTTTTT.

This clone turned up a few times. The CDR3 reads CASSPRTGQYQPQHF. The CDR3, as DNA: TGTGCCAGTAGCCCGAGGACAGGACAATATCAGCCCCAGCATTTT. This chain uses TRBV19 with TRBJ1-5; 7 positions match TRBD1. Germline CDR1 LNHDA, CDR2 SQIVND (reference sequence). CDR3 length: 15 amino acids. V was pared by 6 bases and J by 5 bases, with 10 bases of the junction left unmatched.

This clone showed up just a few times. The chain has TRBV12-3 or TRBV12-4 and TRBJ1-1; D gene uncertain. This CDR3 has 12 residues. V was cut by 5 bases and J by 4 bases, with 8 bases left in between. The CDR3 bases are TGTGCCAGCAGTCACCCATCCACTGAAGCTTTCTTT. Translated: CASSHPSTEAFF.